This T cell receptor (beta chain) was sequenced for a study of blood T cell repertoires in COVID-19. Study background: Collection of acute and convalescent COVID-19 samples took place in the United States, Italy and Spain. PBMCs, B-cell-depleted T cells, or T cells were the source of the cDNA or gDNA that made up the material.

Per the original methods: Estimation of nucleated cell counts relied on the amplification of reference gene primers. Produced via immunoSEQ multiplex PCR; TCRdb's table is partial and in-frame only. V, J and clone size are those of that table, while D and trimming were read from the DNA. The repertoire holds 50,000 to 60,000 clones, with about 90% as singletons. The clonotype originates from a man aged 60-69 years with active COVID-19. Source material: peripheral blood.

CDR3 region: CASSLLGGTDTQYF. As DNA, the CDR3 is TGTGCCAGCAGCTTACTAGGCGGCACAGATACGCAGTATTTT. The V gene is TRBV7-3, the J gene TRBJ2-3; no definite D call. Germline V gene data show CDR1 as SGHTA and CDR2 as FQGTGA. The CDR3 runs to 14 residues. Trimming pared 2 bases from V and 1 base from J, leaving 7 bases between.